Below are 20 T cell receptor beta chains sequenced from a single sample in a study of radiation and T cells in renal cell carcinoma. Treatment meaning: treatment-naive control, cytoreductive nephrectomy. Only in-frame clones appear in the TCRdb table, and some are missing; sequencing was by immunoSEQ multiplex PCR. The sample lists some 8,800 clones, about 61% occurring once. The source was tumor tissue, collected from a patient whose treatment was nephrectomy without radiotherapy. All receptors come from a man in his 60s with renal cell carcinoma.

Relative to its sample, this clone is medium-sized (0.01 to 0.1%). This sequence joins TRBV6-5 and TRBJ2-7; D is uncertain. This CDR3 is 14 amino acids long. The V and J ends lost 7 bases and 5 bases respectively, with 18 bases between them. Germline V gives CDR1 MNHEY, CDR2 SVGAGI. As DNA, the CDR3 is TGTGCCAGCATGGGGTGGATGGGGATCCACGAGCAGTACTTC. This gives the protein CASMGWMGIHEQYF.

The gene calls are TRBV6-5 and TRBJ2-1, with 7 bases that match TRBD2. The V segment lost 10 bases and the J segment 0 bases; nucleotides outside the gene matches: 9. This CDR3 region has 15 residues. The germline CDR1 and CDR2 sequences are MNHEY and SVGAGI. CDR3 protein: CATRVGGSSYNEQFF. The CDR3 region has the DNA TGTGCCACCCGAGTCGGCGGGAGCTCCTACAATGAGCAGTTCTTC.

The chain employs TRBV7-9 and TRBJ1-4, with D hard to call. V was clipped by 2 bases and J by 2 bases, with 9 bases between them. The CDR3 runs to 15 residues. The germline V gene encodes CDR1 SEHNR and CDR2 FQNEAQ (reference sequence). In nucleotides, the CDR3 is TGTGCCAGCAGCTTAACCCTCCCCACTAATGAAAAACTGTTTTTT. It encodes CASSLTLPTNEKLFF.

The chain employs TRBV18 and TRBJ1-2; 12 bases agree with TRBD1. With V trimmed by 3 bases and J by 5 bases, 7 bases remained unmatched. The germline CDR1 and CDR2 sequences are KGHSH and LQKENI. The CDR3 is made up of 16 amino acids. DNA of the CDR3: TGTGCCAGCTCACCGGGACAGGGGGCTGATTATTATGGCTACACCTTC. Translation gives CASSPGQGADYYGYTF.

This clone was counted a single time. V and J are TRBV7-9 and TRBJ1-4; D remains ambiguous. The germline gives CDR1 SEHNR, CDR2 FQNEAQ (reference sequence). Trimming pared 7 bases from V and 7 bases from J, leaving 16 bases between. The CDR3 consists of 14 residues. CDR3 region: CASTHPLMGEKLFF. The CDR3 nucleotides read TGTGCCAGCACCCACCCCCTTATGGGTGAAAAACTGTTTTTT.

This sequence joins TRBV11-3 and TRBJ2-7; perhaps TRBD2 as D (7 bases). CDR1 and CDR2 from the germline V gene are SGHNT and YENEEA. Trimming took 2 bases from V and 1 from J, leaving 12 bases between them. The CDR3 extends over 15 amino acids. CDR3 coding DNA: TGTGCCAGCAGCTTAACGAGGGGGGGGTCCTACGAGCAGTACTTC. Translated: CASSLTRGGSYEQYF.

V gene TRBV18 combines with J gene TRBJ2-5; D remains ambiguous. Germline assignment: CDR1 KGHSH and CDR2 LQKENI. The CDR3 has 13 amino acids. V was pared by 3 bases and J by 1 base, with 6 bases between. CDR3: CASSPRGQETQYF. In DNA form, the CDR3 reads TGTGCCAGCTCACCGAGAGGCCAAGAGACCCAGTACTTC.

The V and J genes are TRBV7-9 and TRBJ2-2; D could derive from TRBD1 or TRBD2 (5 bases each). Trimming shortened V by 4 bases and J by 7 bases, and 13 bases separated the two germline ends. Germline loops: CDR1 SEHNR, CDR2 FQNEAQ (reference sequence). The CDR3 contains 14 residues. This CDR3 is CASSSGLRGGELFF. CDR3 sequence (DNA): TGTGCCAGCAGCTCTGGGCTGAGGGGCGGGGAGCTGTTTTTT.

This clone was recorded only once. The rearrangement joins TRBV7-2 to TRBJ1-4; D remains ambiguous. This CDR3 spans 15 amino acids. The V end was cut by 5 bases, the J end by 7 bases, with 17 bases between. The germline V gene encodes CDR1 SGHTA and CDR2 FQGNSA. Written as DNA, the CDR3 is TGTGCCAGCAGCGCCCGGCCCCAGTCGGGTGAAAAACTGTTTTTT. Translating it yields CASSARPQSGEKLFF.

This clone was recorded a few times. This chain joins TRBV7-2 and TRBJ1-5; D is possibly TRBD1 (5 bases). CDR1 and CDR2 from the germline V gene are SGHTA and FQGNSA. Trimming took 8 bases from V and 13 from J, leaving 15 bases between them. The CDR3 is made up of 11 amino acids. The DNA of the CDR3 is TGTGCCAGCTCAAGAGGAAGGGGACAGCATTTT. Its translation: CASSRGRGQHF.

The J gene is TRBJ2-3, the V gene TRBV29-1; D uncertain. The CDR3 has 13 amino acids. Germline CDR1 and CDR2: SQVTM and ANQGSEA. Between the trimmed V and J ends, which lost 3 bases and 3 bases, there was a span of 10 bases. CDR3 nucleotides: TGCAGCGTTGAGGACGTCGGTACAGATACGCAGTATTTT. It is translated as CSVEDVGTDTQYF.

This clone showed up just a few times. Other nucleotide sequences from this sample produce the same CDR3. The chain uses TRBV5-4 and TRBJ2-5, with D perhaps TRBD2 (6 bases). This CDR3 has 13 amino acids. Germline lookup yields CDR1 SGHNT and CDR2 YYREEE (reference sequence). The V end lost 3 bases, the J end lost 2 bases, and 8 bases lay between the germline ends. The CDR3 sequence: CASSSGGQETQYF. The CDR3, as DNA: TGTGCCAGCAGCTCCGGGGGTCAAGAGACCCAGTACTTC.

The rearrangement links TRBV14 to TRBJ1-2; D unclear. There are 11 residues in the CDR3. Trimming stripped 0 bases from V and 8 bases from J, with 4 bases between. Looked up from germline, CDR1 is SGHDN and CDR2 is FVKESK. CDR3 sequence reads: CASSQEGGYTF. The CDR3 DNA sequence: TGTGCCAGCAGCCAAGAGGGAGGCTACACCTTC. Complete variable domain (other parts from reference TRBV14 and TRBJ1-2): EAGVTQFPSHSVIEKGQTVTLRCDPISGHDNLYWYRRVMGKEIKFLLHFVKESKQDESGMPNNRFLAERTGGTYSTLKVQPAELEDSGVYFCASSQEGGYTFGSGTRLTVV.

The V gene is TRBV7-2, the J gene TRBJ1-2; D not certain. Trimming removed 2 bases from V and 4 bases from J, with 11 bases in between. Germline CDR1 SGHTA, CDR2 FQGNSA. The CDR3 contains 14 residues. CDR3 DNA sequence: TGTGCCAGCAGCTTACTGGGCAGCCTCTATGGCTACACCTTC. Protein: CASSLLGSLYGYTF.

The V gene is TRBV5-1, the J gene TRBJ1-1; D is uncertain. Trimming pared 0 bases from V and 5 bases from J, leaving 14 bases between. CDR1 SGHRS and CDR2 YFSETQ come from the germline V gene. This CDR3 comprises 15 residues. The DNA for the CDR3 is TGCGCCAGCAGCTTGGAGCCACCACCGAGAACTGAAGCTTTCTTT. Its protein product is CASSLEPPPRTEAFF.

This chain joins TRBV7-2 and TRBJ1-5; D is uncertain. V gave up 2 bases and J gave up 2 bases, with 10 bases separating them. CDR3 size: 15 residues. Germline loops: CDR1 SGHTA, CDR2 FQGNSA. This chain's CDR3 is CASSLIPSGNQPQHF. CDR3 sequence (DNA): TGTGCCAGCAGCTTAATCCCTTCGGGCAATCAGCCCCAGCATTTT.

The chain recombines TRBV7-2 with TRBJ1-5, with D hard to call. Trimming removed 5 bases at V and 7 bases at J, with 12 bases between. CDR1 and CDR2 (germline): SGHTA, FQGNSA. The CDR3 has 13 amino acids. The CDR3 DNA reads TGTGCCAGCAGCCTCGGGTCGGGACAGCCCCAGCATTTT. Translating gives CASSLGSGQPQHF.

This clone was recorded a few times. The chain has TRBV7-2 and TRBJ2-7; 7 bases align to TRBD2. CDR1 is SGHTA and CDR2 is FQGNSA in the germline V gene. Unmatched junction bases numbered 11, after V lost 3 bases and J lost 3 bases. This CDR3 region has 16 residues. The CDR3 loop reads CASSLRGSGARYEQYF. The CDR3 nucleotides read TGTGCCAGCAGCTTGAGGGGCAGCGGGGCACGCTACGAGCAGTACTTC.

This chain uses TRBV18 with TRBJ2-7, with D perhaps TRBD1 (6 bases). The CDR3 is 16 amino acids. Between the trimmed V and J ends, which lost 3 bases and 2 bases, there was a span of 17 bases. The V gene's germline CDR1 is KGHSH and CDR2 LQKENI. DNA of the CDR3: TGTGCCAGCTCACCGTCCGGGACACATTCGGCCTACGAGCAGTACTTC. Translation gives CASSPSGTHSAYEQYF.

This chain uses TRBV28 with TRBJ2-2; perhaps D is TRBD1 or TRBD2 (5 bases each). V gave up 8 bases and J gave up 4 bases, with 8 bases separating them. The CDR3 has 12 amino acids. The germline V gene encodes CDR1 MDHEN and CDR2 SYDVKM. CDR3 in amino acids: CASSGATGELFF. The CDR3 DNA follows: TGTGCCAGCTCCGGGGCCACCGGGGAGCTGTTTTTT.